The present T cell receptor (beta chain) was sequenced within a study of blood T cell repertoires in COVID-19. Overall study context: The analysed material was cDNA or gDNA that came from T cells, B-cell-depleted T cells, or PBMCs.

Sequencing used immunoSEQ multiplex PCR; TCRdb keeps in-frame clones, though not all of them. Found here are 170,000 or so clones, less than 90% of them singletons; the top ten hold about 6.5%. Participants' own reports of clinical history determined their cohort assignment. The receptor's source is a woman between 50 and 59 years old who had recovered from COVID-19. Sequenced material: PBMCs or T cells enriched from blood (not recorded which).

The CDR3 sequence is CASRGDNPEAFF. The CDR3 region has the DNA TGTGCCAGTAGGGGGGACAATCCTGAAGCTTTCTTT. The chain uses TRBV19 and TRBJ1-1, with D possibly matching TRBD1 (6 bases). The germline gives CDR1 LNHDA, CDR2 SQIVND (reference sequence). The length of the CDR3 is 12 residues. Trimming removed 6 bases from V and 6 bases from J, with 11 bases in between.